The sequence of this TCR beta chain was determined in a study of CD8+CD57+ T cells in acquired aplastic anemia. In patients chosen for sequencing, flow cytometry had shown CD8+CD57+ cell expansion. This clonotype was picked up many times. This CDR3 has 14 residues. V dropped 5 bases and J dropped 1; count of bases not matched to a gene: 4. CDR3 and TCR beta VDJ profiling relied on genomic DNA as the template. TCRdb independently ran MiXCR on the reads; one entry per CDR3 protein. Among 200,000 to 300,000 distinct CDR3 sequences listed, 82% were seen once. This clonotype was sampled from a human donor with aplastic anemia. The chain has TRBV12-3 or TRBV12-4 and TRBJ1-1; 7 nucleotides agree with TRBD1. The sequencing input was sorted CD4+, CD8+, or CD8+CD57+ T cells (not recorded which) from PBMCs. CDR3 DNA: TGTGCCAGCAGTCCACAGGGGAAGAACACTGAAGCTTTCTTT. This translates into CASSPQGKNTEAFF.